Following are 12 T cell receptor beta chains from one sample sequenced in a study of T cell changes during pregnancy in multiple sclerosis. Measured with immunoSEQ multiplex PCR; TCRdb has only the in-frame clones, and not every one. Counted here are tens of thousands of clones, about nine tenths occurring once; the ten biggest clones make up roughly 0.7%. Source: peripheral blood, taken in the third trimester of pregnancy. Every receptor here comes from a female donor in good health, enrolled as a control in a pregnancy study.

V is TRBV7-2 and J is TRBJ2-5; no clear D gene. This CDR3 has 12 residues. CDR1 and CDR2 from the germline V gene are SGHTA and FQGNSA. V lost 5 bases, J lost 7 bases, and 11 bases lay in between. The CDR3 DNA reads TGTGCCAGCAGCCCCCGTCCAGTGACCCAGTACTTC. Translated, it gives CASSPRPVTQYF.

The chain couples TRBV27 to TRBJ2-3, with 10 bases lining up with TRBD2. Germline CDR1 and CDR2: MNHEY and SMNVEV (reference sequence). The CDR3 contains 16 residues. V lost 0 bases to trimming and J lost 6 bases; unmatched junction nucleotides: 6. CDR3 amino acids: CASSLSILAGEDTQYF. For the CDR3, the DNA is TGTGCCAGCAGTTTATCCATCCTAGCGGGGGAGGATACGCAGTATTTT.

This sequence joins TRBV5-1 and TRBJ1-2, with TRBD1 matching over 10 bases. The trim removed 4 bases at V and 8 bases at J, leaving 5 bases unmatched. This CDR3 spans 13 amino acids. Germline CDR1 is SGHRS and CDR2 is YFSETQ. The CDR3 loop reads CASSGGQGRGYTF. The CDR3 DNA follows: TGCGCCAGCAGCGGGGGACAGGGGCGCGGCTACACCTTC.

This rearrangement joins TRBV9 to TRBJ2-7, with 7 nucleotides matching TRBD1. From germline, CDR1 is SGDLS and CDR2 YYNGEE. J gave up 4 bases and V 4 bases, and 8 bases lay outside the gene matches. The CDR3 consists of 14 residues. CDR3: CASSTSIQGYEQYF. CDR3 bases: TGTGCCAGCAGCACGTCTATACAGGGGTACGAGCAGTACTTC.

This chain connects TRBV28 to TRBJ2-4, with TRBD2 matching over 12 bases. This CDR3 region has 17 residues. J was trimmed by 3 bases and V by 1 base; bases with no gene match: 4. Germline V gene lookup returns CDR1 MDHEN and CDR2 SYDVKM. This CDR3 reads CASSLYGLAGIKNIQYF. The CDR3 nucleotides are TGTGCCAGCAGTTTATATGGACTAGCGGGGATCAAAAACATTCAGTACTTC. Full variable domain (missing parts from reference TRBV28 and TRBJ2-4): DVKVTQSSRYLVKRTGEKVFLECVQDMDHENMFWYRQDPGLGLRLIYFSYDVKMKEKGDIPEGYSVSREKKERFSLILESASTNQTSMYLCASSLYGLAGIKNIQYFGAGTRLSVL.

The gene calls are TRBV19 and TRBJ2-1, with D unclear. Germline CDR1 LNHDA, CDR2 SQIVND (reference sequence). V was cut by 4 bases and J by 12 bases, with 10 bases left in between. The CDR3 extends over 11 amino acids. CDR3 DNA: TGTGCCAGTAGTACCCACAACAGGCAGTTCTTC. It translates to CASSTHNRQFF.

The chain joins TRBV7-2 to TRBJ1-1; D gene unclear. CDR1 is SGHTA, CDR2 FQGNSA, per germline. The CDR3 has 15 residues. The V end was cut by 1 base, the J end by 0 bases, with 9 bases between. The CDR3, as DNA: TGTGCCAGCAGCTTAGAGTCGGGTCTGAACACTGAAGCTTTCTTT. Amino acid sequence: CASSLESGLNTEAFF.

The rearrangement joins TRBV28 to TRBJ1-4; D possibly corresponds to TRBD1 (6 bases). The V end was cut by 4 bases, the J end by 4 bases, with 13 bases between. This CDR3 has 15 residues. Germline CDR1 MDHEN, CDR2 SYDVKM. The CDR3 nucleotides read TGTGCCAGCAGTTGGGACACCGCTCTTAATGAAAAACTGTTTTTT. Protein sequence: CASSWDTALNEKLFF.

The V gene is TRBV6-5, the J gene TRBJ1-2, with 7 bases fitting TRBD1. This CDR3 spans 14 amino acids. V shed 5 bases and J 4 bases; nucleotides not matched to a gene: 7. CDR1 is MNHEY, CDR2 SVGAGI, per germline. CDR3 sequence reads: CASSRGTAIYGYTF. As DNA, the CDR3 is TGTGCCAGCAGTCGCGGGACAGCTATCTATGGCTACACCTTC.

The chain is built from TRBV15 and TRBJ2-3; TRBD2 might be the D (5 bases). Germline CDR1 reads LNHNV; CDR2 reads YYDKDF (reference sequence). The length of the CDR3 is 12 residues. V lost 5 bases and J 10 bases, leaving 13 bases between the germline ends. The chain's CDR3 is CATSRGLPAQYF. The CDR3 coding sequence is TGTGCCACCAGCCGAGGACTCCCTGCGCAGTATTTT.

Details on this clone: The CDR3 does not close with the conserved phenylalanine or tryptophan, likely indicating a read error. This rearrangement joins TRBV9 to TRBJ1-2; D might be TRBD1 (6 bases). V dropped 5 bases and J dropped 0 bases, with 8 bases sitting between them. CDR3 length: 13 residues. Germline CDR1 SGDLS, CDR2 YYNGEE. The chain's CDR3 is CASRTGANYGYTL. The CDR3 region has the DNA TGTGCCAGCAGGACAGGAGCTAACTATGGCTACACCCTC.

The V and J genes are TRBV12-5 and TRBJ1-1, with TRBD1 as a possible D gene (5 bases). CDR3 length: 16 amino acids. V was shortened by 0 bases and J by 0 bases, with 11 bases between the two germline ends. Germline CDR1 LGHNT, CDR2 FRNRAP. Written as DNA, the CDR3 is TGTGCTAGTGGTTTGGTACTCGGCAGGGTGAACACTGAAGCTTTCTTT. Amino acid sequence: CASGLVLGRVNTEAFF. Supplemented by reference TRBV12-5 and TRBJ1-1, the full variable domain reads DARVTQTPRHKVTEMGQEVTMRCQPILGHNTVFWYRQTMMQGLELLAYFRNRAPLDDSGMPKDRFSAEMPDATLATLKIQPSEPRDSAVYFCASGLVLGRVNTEAFFGQGTRLTVV.